The next 32 T cell receptor beta chains were all read from a single sample in a study of early T cells in non-severe SARS-CoV-2 infection. TCRdb reanalysed the 5' RACE reads using MiXCR and keeps one entry per CDR3 protein. The top ten clones hold approximately 11% of a sample with over 80,000 distinct CDR3 sequences, around 15% of them seen once. The sequencing input was whole blood. Receptors were obtained from an adult who was a healthcare worker with PCR-confirmed SARS-CoV-2 infection or an uninfected control (not recorded which).

This clonotype was counted at least ten times. The genes are TRBV12-3 or TRBV12-4 and TRBJ1-5; 7 bases fit TRBD1. The CDR3 is made up of 14 amino acids. The V and J ends lost 5 bases and 7 bases, in that order; junction bases with no gene match: 8. The CDR3 sequence: CASSPRQGRQPQHF. The CDR3 DNA reads as TGTGCCAGCAGTCCCAGACAGGGACGACAGCCCCAGCATTTT.

This clonotype was detected a few times. The chain has TRBV2 and TRBJ2-5; no definite D call. Germline loops: CDR1 SNHLY, CDR2 FYNNEI. This CDR3 has 16 amino acids. The germline V and J ends were trimmed by 8 bases and 0 bases, with 19 bases remaining between them. Here the CDR3 reads CASVKSRLSYQETQYF. CDR3 nucleotide sequence: TGTGCCAGCGTGAAGTCGAGACTTTCGTACCAAGAGACCCAGTACTTC.

This chain uses TRBV29-1 with TRBJ2-7; 7 positions agree with TRBD1. V lost 6 bases and J lost 4; bases outside the gene matches: 6. Germline V CDR1 and CDR2: SQVTM, ANQGSEA. CDR3 length: 12 residues. The CDR3 DNA follows: TGCAGCGTCTCCCCGACAGGGTACGAGCAGTACTTC. It codes for CSVSPTGYEQYF.

This clonotype was seen only a few times. The chain recombines TRBV29-1 with TRBJ1-3; the match to TRBD1 covers 7 bases. With 4 bases clipped from V and 4 bases from J, the junction kept 7 bases outside the gene matches. Germline CDR1 SQVTM, CDR2 ANQGSEA. The CDR3 loop spans 14 amino acids. The CDR3 loop is CSVALGQVGNTIYF. The CDR3 nucleotides are TGCAGCGTTGCTCTAGGACAGGTCGGAAACACCATATATTTT.

This clonotype was seen only a few times. The V and J genes are TRBV11-2 and TRBJ1-6, with no clear D. The length of the CDR3 is 13 residues. Germline CDR1 SGHAT, CDR2 FQNNGV. The ends were cut back, 7 bases at V and 7 bases at J, with 11 bases in the middle. CDR3 in amino acids: CASTTGSNSPLHF. The CDR3 DNA reads as TGTGCCAGCACAACCGGGTCGAATTCACCCCTCCACTTT.

This rearrangement joins TRBV6-6 to TRBJ1-4, with D perhaps matching TRBD1 (6 bases). The V and J ends lost 4 bases and 4 bases respectively, with 10 bases between them. The CDR3 extends over 14 amino acids. Germline CDR1 reads MNHNY; CDR2 reads SVGAGI (reference sequence). CDR3 DNA sequence: TGTGCCAGCAGTTCCGACAGGAGTAATGAAAAACTGTTTTTT. Protein: CASSSDRSNEKLFF.

This clonotype was seen many times. CDR3 nucleotides: TGCAGCGCCTCTGAATGGGGTGGTGAAAAACTGTTTTTT. Translating it yields CSASEWGGEKLFF. The chain joins TRBV29-1 to TRBJ1-4, with D hard to call. The CDR3 is 13 residues long. V lost 7 bases, J lost 7 bases, and 16 bases lay in between. The V gene's germline CDR1 is SQVTM and CDR2 ANQGSEA.

This clonotype was counted once. The CDR3, as DNA: TGCGCCAGCAGCCAAGCGGACAGTAGGGAGACCCAGTACTTC. Translation: CASSQADSRETQYF. The rearrangement uses TRBV4-1 and TRBJ2-5; possible D gene TRBD1, 6 bases. Germline CDR1 is MGHRA and CDR2 is YSYEKL. Trimming removed 1 base at V and 5 bases at J, with 11 bases between. The length of the CDR3 is 14 residues.

This clonotype was seen ten or more times. CDR3 in amino acids: CASSQDLLTGNTIYF. Written as DNA, the CDR3 is TGTGCCAGCAGCCAAGATCTCTTAACTGGAAACACCATATATTTT. The chain couples TRBV3-1 to TRBJ1-3, with D unresolved. Between the trimmed V and J ends, which lost 0 bases and 2 bases, there was a span of 8 bases. The CDR3 is made up of 15 amino acids. Germline V gene data show CDR1 as LGHDT and CDR2 as YNNKEL (reference sequence).

The chain carries TRBV7-8 and TRBJ2-1, with 9 bases that match TRBD2. Per germline, CDR1 SGHVS and CDR2 FQNEAQ. This CDR3 comprises 15 residues. J was trimmed by 7 bases and V by 5 bases; bases with no gene match: 9. The CDR3 DNA reads as TGTGCCAGCAGCGCGGGACTAGCAGGGTCTAATGAGCAGTTCTTC. Amino acids: CASSAGLAGSNEQFF.

On this clonotype: The junction departs from the called germline gene at one end, perhaps through a read error. J is TRBJ2-3 and V is TRBV7-9, with D perhaps TRBD2 (6 bases). CDR1 SEHNR and CDR2 FQNEAQ come from the germline V gene (reference sequence). The CDR3 loop spans 14 amino acids. CDR3 in amino acids: CASSLESPGSTQNF. The CDR3 DNA is TGTGCCAGCAGCTTAGAATCCCCCGGGAGTACGCAGAATTTT.

The chain recombines TRBV11-2 with TRBJ2-1, with 7 bases lining up with TRBD2. This CDR3 comprises 15 residues. CDR1 and CDR2 (germline): SGHAT, FQNNGV. The V segment lost 4 bases and the J segment 2 bases; nucleotides outside the gene matches: 5. The CDR3 bases are TGTGCCAGCAGCTGGGGACTAATTCCCTACAATGAGCAGTTCTTC. Residues: CASSWGLIPYNEQFF.

V is TRBV5-4 and J is TRBJ2-7; 8 bases agree with TRBD1. J lost 4 bases, V lost 6 bases, and 9 bases had no gene match. Germline lookup yields CDR1 SGHNT and CDR2 YYREEE (reference sequence). This CDR3 has 14 amino acids. DNA of the CDR3: TGTGCCAGCACCTCAGACAGGGGCGGTTACGAGCAGTACTTC. Protein: CASTSDRGGYEQYF.

This chain links TRBV6-5 with TRBJ2-1; D may correspond to TRBD1 or TRBD2 (5 bases each). V was trimmed by 6 bases and J by 5 bases, leaving 14 bases between them. Germline V gene data show CDR1 as MNHEY and CDR2 as SVGAGI. CDR3 length: 14 amino acids. Written as DNA, the CDR3 is TGTGCCAGCAGAGCATGGGACGACCACAATGAGCAGTTCTTC. This translates into CASRAWDDHNEQFF.

This clonotype occurred once. The chain employs TRBV7-9 and TRBJ2-3, with TRBD2 identical over 11 bases. Per germline, CDR1 SEHNR and CDR2 FQNEAQ (reference sequence). Trimming cost V 5 bases and J 7 bases; bases outside gene matches: 5. The CDR3 totals 14 residues. The CDR3 is CASSPSGGTNTQYF. CDR3 bases: TGTGCCAGCAGCCCTAGCGGGGGGACAAATACGCAGTATTTT.

This clonotype was seen many times. The V and J genes are TRBV11-2 and TRBJ1-4, with 11 positions matching TRBD1. Germline V gene sequence: CDR1 SGHAT, CDR2 FQNNGV. The length of the CDR3 is 15 residues. J was trimmed by 8 bases and V by 5 bases; bases with no gene match: 7. The CDR3 sequence is CASSGTGTGGEKLFF. CDR3 bases: TGTGCCAGCAGCGGAACCGGGACAGGGGGAGAAAAACTGTTTTTT.

Ten or more counts support this clonotype. The V and J genes are TRBV5-1 and TRBJ1-1; D is unresolved. V was pared by 1 base and J by 2 bases, with 18 bases between. From germline, CDR1 is SGHRS and CDR2 YFSETQ. The CDR3 length is 17 residues. The CDR3 sequence: CASSLTKAEGRNTEAFF. Written as DNA, the CDR3 is TGCGCCAGCAGCTTGACAAAGGCGGAAGGTAGAAACACTGAAGCTTTCTTT.

This clonotype appeared a few times. V gene TRBV10-3 combines with J gene TRBJ1-2; D remains ambiguous. The CDR3 spans 12 residues. With 0 bases removed from V and 6 bases from J, the gap between germline ends came to 5 bases. Looked up from germline, CDR1 is ENHRY and CDR2 is SYGVKD. The CDR3 region has the DNA TGTGCCATCAGTGAGTCGAACCATGGCTACACCTTC. Amino acids: CAISESNHGYTF.

This clonotype was picked up many times. This rearrangement joins TRBV5-1 to TRBJ1-2; TRBD1 is a possible D gene (6 bases). V was shortened by 0 bases and J by 0 bases, with 15 bases between the two germline ends. CDR3 size: 17 residues. Germline values: CDR1 SGHRS, CDR2 YFSETQ. The CDR3 region is CASSLAPQGTSNYGYTF. CDR3 bases: TGCGCCAGCAGCTTGGCCCCACAAGGGACATCTAACTATGGCTACACCTTC.

The chain couples TRBV25-1 to TRBJ1-3; D not resolved. Germline CDR1 reads MGHDK; CDR2 reads SYGVNS. Trimming removed 3 bases from V and 6 bases from J, with 12 bases in between. The CDR3 is 14 residues long. CDR3 sequence reads: CASSEERSQNTIYF. The DNA for the CDR3 is TGTGCCAGCAGTGAGGAAAGGTCTCAAAACACCATATATTTT.

The chain joins TRBV5-8 to TRBJ2-5, with 8 positions matching TRBD2. This CDR3 contains 15 residues. The germline V gene encodes CDR1 SGHTS and CDR2 YDEGEE. Unmatched junction bases numbered 8, after V lost 1 base and J lost 6 bases. This chain's CDR3 is CASSLTGLGVKTQYF. CDR3 sequence (DNA): TGTGCCAGCAGCTTGACGGGACTAGGTGTGAAGACCCAGTACTTC. The full variable domain, with the rest looked up from reference TRBV5-8 and TRBJ2-5, is EAGVTQSPTHLIKTRGQQATLRCSPISGHTSVYWYQQALGLGLQFLLWYDEGEERNRGNFPPRFSGRQFPNYSSELNVNALELEDSALYLCASSLTGLGVKTQYFGPGTRLLVL.

V and J are TRBV18 and TRBJ2-7; TRBD1 matches 9 bases. The CDR3 loop spans 18 amino acids. V gave up 2 bases and J gave up 0 bases; unmatched junction bases: 11. Germline values: CDR1 KGHSH, CDR2 LQKENI. The CDR3 DNA reads TGTGCCAGCTCACCAAGGGGAGGACAGGGGTCTTTCTCCTACGAGCAGTACTTC. It is translated as CASSPRGGQGSFSYEQYF.

This clonotype occurred a few times. This sequence joins TRBV29-1 and TRBJ1-2; no firm D call. V was cut by 0 bases and J by 4 bases, with 6 bases left in between. The CDR3 extends over 12 amino acids. In germline, CDR1 is SQVTM, CDR2 ANQGSEA. CDR3 in amino acids: CSVEDLFYGYTF. CDR3 nucleotide sequence: TGCAGCGTTGAAGATCTCTTCTATGGCTACACCTTC.

The V call is TRBV4-2, the J call TRBJ2-5; D possibly corresponds to TRBD2 (6 bases). Looked up from germline, CDR1 is LGHNA and CDR2 is YNFKEQ. The CDR3 is made up of 15 amino acids. V was pared by 4 bases and J by 3 bases, with 15 bases between. CDR3 sequence reads: CASSRIVGGEETQYF. DNA for the CDR3: TGTGCCAGCAGCCGAATAGTAGGAGGGGAAGAGACCCAGTACTTC.

This clonotype was counted only a few times. V is TRBV14 and J is TRBJ2-2, with D possibly being TRBD2 (6 bases). This CDR3 spans 15 amino acids. Germline V CDR1 and CDR2: SGHDN, FVKESK. Trimming left V 4 bases short and J 4 bases short, with 13 bases between. CDR3 in DNA: TGTGCCAGCAGCCGGGACTTTTTCCCCACCGGGGAGCTGTTTTTT. Translated: CASSRDFFPTGELFF.

This chain joins TRBV12-3 or TRBV12-4 and TRBJ2-3; no clear D. CDR3 length: 13 amino acids. The V end lost 3 bases, the J end lost 2 bases, and 6 bases lay between the germline ends. The CDR3 nucleotides read TGTGCCAGCAGTTTCGGTAACACAGATACGCAGTATTTT. Its protein product is CASSFGNTDTQYF.

This clonotype was found a few times. The V call is TRBV29-1, the J call TRBJ1-1, with TRBD1 as a possible D gene (6 bases). The CDR3 spans 15 residues. Germline V gene data show CDR1 as SQVTM and CDR2 as ANQGSEA. V lost 1 base and J lost 2, with 14 bases in between. The CDR3 reads CSVEVTGLRNTEAFF. The CDR3 DNA is TGCAGCGTTGAAGTTACAGGGTTGAGAAACACTGAAGCTTTCTTT. The entire variable domain, with the rest obtained from reference TRBV29-1 and TRBJ1-1, is as follows: SAVISQKPSRDICQRGTSLTIQCQVDSQVTMMFWYRQQPGQSLTLIATANQGSEATYESGFVIDKFPISRPNLTFSTLTVSNMSPEDSSIYLCSVEVTGLRNTEAFFGQGTRLTVV.

In its sample, this clonotype was seen many times. This chain uses TRBV7-6 with TRBJ1-2, with a tentative D call TRBD1 (6 bases). The V and J ends lost 5 bases and 3 bases respectively, with 19 bases between them. This CDR3 comprises 16 residues. The germline V gene encodes CDR1 SGHVS and CDR2 FNYEAQ. For the CDR3, the DNA is TGTGCCAGCAGCGCAAGCCTGGGGGCTCTTGACTATGGCTACACCTTC. Translated, it gives CASSASLGALDYGYTF.

This clonotype occurred a few times. The CDR3 DNA reads TGTGCCAGCAGCTTGGTGGGCGGGGAGCAGTTCTTC. Translated: CASSLVGGEQFF. This sequence joins TRBV5-5 and TRBJ2-1; maybe TRBD2 (5 bases). The CDR3 is 12 amino acids. Germline CDR1 and CDR2: SGHKS and YYEKEE (reference sequence). The V gene lost 0 bases and the J gene lost 10 bases, with 8 bases spanning the gap. Supplemented by reference TRBV5-5 and TRBJ2-1, the full variable domain reads DAGVTQSPTHLIKTRGQQVTLRCSPISGHKSVSWYQQVLGQGPQFIFQYYEKEERGRGNFPDRFSARQFPNYSSELNVNALLLGDSALYLCASSLVGGEQFFGPGTRLTVL.

The table lists this clonotype with a few counts. The J gene is TRBJ2-5, the V gene TRBV6-1; a weak D match, TRBD1 (6 bases). The CDR3 contains 10 residues. V was clipped by 8 bases and J by 14 bases, with 15 bases between them. The germline CDR1 and CDR2 sequences are MNHNS and SASEGT. The CDR3 region is CASHNTGNYF. The CDR3 DNA follows: TGTGCCAGCCATAACACAGGGAACTACTTC.

The V call is TRBV6-2 or TRBV6-3, the J call TRBJ2-1, with 11 nucleotides matching TRBD2. Germline CDR1 reads MNHEY; CDR2 reads SVGEGT. The CDR3 extends over 14 amino acids. J lost 7 bases, V lost 6 bases, and 5 bases had no gene match. CDR3 in amino acids: CASSTSGGRNEQFF. In DNA form, the CDR3 reads TGTGCCAGCAGCACTAGCGGGGGTCGGAATGAGCAGTTCTTC.

This clonotype was recorded at least ten times. The chain links TRBV20-1 to TRBJ2-5; D gene unclear. V was cut by 1 base and J by 2 bases, with 8 bases left in between. Germline V gives CDR1 DFQATT, CDR2 SNEGSKA (reference sequence). CDR3 length equals 13 residues. The CDR3 coding sequence is TGCAGTGCTAGAGTACCAGGTCAAGAGACCCAGTACTTC. Protein product: CSARVPGQETQYF.